Presented here are 27 T cell receptor beta chains from one specimen sequenced in a study of blood T cell repertoires in COVID-19. Sequencing was performed with immunoSEQ multiplex PCR; in TCRdb, only in-frame clones are kept and a portion is missing. Of almost 500,000 clones listed, 88% are singletons. Material for sequencing was PBMCs or T cells enriched from blood (not recorded which). The receptors shown here come from a woman in her fifties or sixties who had recovered from COVID-19.

The CDR3 here is CASSLGQLATNEKLFF. The DNA of the CDR3 is TGTGCCAGCAGCTTAGGACAGTTGGCAACTAATGAAAAACTGTTTTTT. The chain has TRBV5-5 and TRBJ1-4, with D tentatively TRBD1 (6 bases). V was pared by 2 bases and J by 0 bases, with 11 bases between. Germline CDR1 and CDR2: SGHKS and YYEKEE (reference sequence). The CDR3 has 16 amino acids.

This clone showed up just once. The chain carries TRBV19 and TRBJ1-5, with 10 bases that match TRBD1. The CDR3 is 17 residues long. The J segment lost 2 bases and the V segment lost 5 bases, leaving 9 bases of the junction unmatched. Per germline, CDR1 LNHDA and CDR2 SQIVND (reference sequence). In nucleotides, the CDR3 is TGTGCCAGTAGTCCTCAATCCGGGACAGGGGGCAATCAGCCCCAGCATTTT. Translated: CASSPQSGTGGNQPQHF.

The chain recombines TRBV5-4 with TRBJ1-1, with 9 bases that match TRBD1. Germline V gene lookup returns CDR1 SGHNT and CDR2 YYREEE (reference sequence). J gave up 10 bases and V 5 bases, and 15 bases lay outside the gene matches. The CDR3 extends over 15 amino acids. This CDR3 reads CASSLPGQGFFGAFF. For the CDR3, the DNA is TGTGCCAGCAGTCTCCCGGGACAGGGATTCTTCGGAGCTTTCTTT.

This clone occurred once. The chain links TRBV5-1 to TRBJ2-3; D is undetermined. CDR1 is SGHRS, CDR2 YFSETQ, per germline. CDR3 length: 13 amino acids. V shed 5 bases and J shed 6 bases, with 13 bases lying between them. DNA for the CDR3: TGCGCCAGCAGTCGGTCTAGTTGGGATACGCAGTATTTT. It translates to CASSRSSWDTQYF.

The chain has TRBV19 and TRBJ1-2, with D possibly matching TRBD1 (5 bases). This CDR3 is built from 15 residues. Germline-derived CDR1 and CDR2 are LNHDA and SQIVND (reference sequence). V lost 6 bases, J lost 0 bases, and 14 bases lay in between. This CDR3 is CASSGAGTANYGYTF. The CDR3 coding sequence is TGTGCCAGTAGCGGGGCGGGGACGGCTAACTATGGCTACACCTTC.

The chain combines TRBV20-1 with TRBJ2-1, with D unresolved. CDR3 length: 14 amino acids. With 3 bases removed from V and 0 bases from J, the gap between germline ends came to 9 bases. Germline CDR1 DFQATT, CDR2 SNEGSKA (reference sequence). CDR3 protein: CSASGPSSYNEQFF. The CDR3, as DNA: TGCAGTGCTAGTGGTCCTAGCTCCTACAATGAGCAGTTCTTC.

The chain recombines TRBV9 with TRBJ1-6; D gene ambiguous. Germline CDR1 SGDLS, CDR2 YYNGEE. This CDR3 has 15 residues. Trimming shortened V by 0 bases and J by 5 bases, and 9 bases separated the two germline ends. CDR3 amino acids: CASSVVAGNNSPLHF. In DNA, the CDR3 is TGTGCCAGCAGCGTAGTGGCCGGGAATAATTCACCCCTCCACTTT.

In DNA form, the CDR3 reads TGTGCCAGCAGCCTGGACAGAAGCCACTCTGGAAACACCATATATTTT. Its translation: CASSLDRSHSGNTIYF. The chain recombines TRBV11-2 with TRBJ1-3; maybe TRBD1 (6 bases). Germline V lookup: CDR1 SGHAT, CDR2 FQNNGV. The V and J ends lost 5 bases and 0 bases respectively, with 14 bases between them. The CDR3 contains 16 residues. The variable domain in full, with the rest retrieved from reference TRBV11-2 and TRBJ1-3, is EAGVAQSPRYKIIEKRQSVAFWCNPISGHATLYWYQQILGQGPKLLIQFQNNGVVDDSQLPKDRFSAERLKGVDSTLKIQPAKLEDSAVYLCASSLDRSHSGNTIYFGEGSWLTVV.

The rearrangement joins TRBV19 to TRBJ1-5, with D perhaps TRBD1 (6 bases). The CDR3 covers 13 residues. Trimming took off 6 bases at V and 1 base at J, with 7 bases between the two ends. Germline V CDR1 and CDR2: LNHDA, SQIVND (reference sequence). In DNA, the CDR3 is TGTGCCAGTAGCGGACAGAGCAATCAGCCCCAGCATTTT. Protein sequence: CASSGQSNQPQHF.

The chain has TRBV2 and TRBJ1-2, with unresolved D. The CDR3 covers 15 residues. Germline V gene data show CDR1 as SNHLY and CDR2 as FYNNEI. Trimming took 5 bases from V and 4 from J, leaving 17 bases between them. As DNA, the CDR3 is TGTGCCAGCAGTCCCGAGTCCTGGACTGGCTATGGCTACACCTTC. It codes for CASSPESWTGYGYTF.

This clone was observed once. The chain links TRBV11-2 to TRBJ1-2; D is perhaps TRBD1 (6 bases). The V gene lost 5 bases and the J gene lost 2 bases, with 24 bases spanning the gap. This CDR3 comprises 18 residues. Germline V gene sequence: CDR1 SGHAT, CDR2 FQNNGV. CDR3 sequence: CASSQPPLLGTTNYGYTF. CDR3 DNA: TGTGCCAGCAGCCAACCTCCCCTCCTGGGGACAACAAACTATGGCTACACCTTC.

The rearrangement links TRBV30 to TRBJ2-4; D may be TRBD1 (6 bases). The germline CDR1 and CDR2 sequences are GTSNPN and SVGIG (reference sequence). V lost 3 bases and J 10 bases, leaving 10 bases between the germline ends. The CDR3 has 11 amino acids. This CDR3 reads CAWSYTGIQYF. CDR3 nucleotide sequence: TGTGCCTGGAGCTACACAGGGATTCAGTACTTC.

This sequence joins TRBV2 and TRBJ1-2; 7 bases fit TRBD1. The CDR3 totals 14 residues. Germline V gene data show CDR1 as SNHLY and CDR2 as FYNNEI. Unmatched junction bases numbered 10, after V lost 6 bases and J lost 6 bases. The CDR3 here is CASSYLQGFDGYTF. In DNA form, the CDR3 reads TGTGCCAGCAGCTACTTACAGGGGTTCGATGGCTACACCTTC.

This chain uses TRBV6-1 with TRBJ2-3, with unresolved D. The V gene's germline CDR1 is MNHNS and CDR2 SASEGT. The CDR3 sequence is 14 residues long. Trimming removed 3 bases at V and 6 bases at J, with 13 bases between. As DNA, the CDR3 is TGTGCCAGCAGTGATACATTTGGCATTGATACGCAGTATTTT. Its protein is CASSDTFGIDTQYF.

The chain is built from TRBV27 and TRBJ2-7; TRBD1 aligns across 8 bases. The CDR3 is made up of 16 amino acids. The V and J ends lost 4 bases and 3 bases, in that order; junction bases with no gene match: 11. Germline loops: CDR1 MNHEY, CDR2 SMNVEV (reference sequence). CDR3 region: CASSSQGVNLIYEQYF. Written as DNA, the CDR3 is TGTGCCAGCAGTTCACAGGGGGTTAACTTAATCTACGAGCAGTACTTC.

This chain links TRBV24-1 with TRBJ1-5; D call uncertain. V lost 5 bases and J 1 base, leaving 11 bases between the germline ends. CDR3 length equals 15 residues. Looked up from germline, CDR1 is KGHDR and CDR2 is SFDVKD. CDR3 region: CATSGAGGSNQPQHF. The CDR3 region has the DNA TGTGCCACCAGTGGGGCAGGTGGGAGCAATCAGCCCCAGCATTTT.

This chain links TRBV19 with TRBJ1-2; D perhaps matches TRBD1 (6 bases). The CDR3 is made up of 15 amino acids. The V end lost 5 bases, the J end lost 3 bases, and 16 bases lay between the germline ends. CDR1 and CDR2 from the germline V gene are LNHDA and SQIVND (reference sequence). Here the CDR3 DNA reads TGTGCCAGTAGTTTCTACAGGGATGGAGACTATGGCTACACCTTC. Translating gives CASSFYRDGDYGYTF.

The CDR3 sequence is CSASSSGAATNEKLFF. The CDR3 DNA is TGCAGTGCTAGTAGTTCTGGGGCGGCAACTAATGAAAAACTGTTTTTT. The chain links TRBV20-1 to TRBJ1-4; a possible D gene is TRBD1 (5 bases). The V end was cut by 3 bases, the J end by 0 bases, with 14 bases between. The germline V gene encodes CDR1 DFQATT and CDR2 SNEGSKA (reference sequence). This CDR3 has 16 amino acids.

The rearrangement uses TRBV6-1 and TRBJ1-6; D is perhaps TRBD1 (5 bases). The V gene's germline CDR1 is MNHNS and CDR2 SASEGT. The CDR3 totals 16 residues. V was pared by 2 bases and J by 6 bases, with 14 bases between. As DNA, the CDR3 is TGTGCCAGCAGTGAATTCTGGGGGGGTGGTAATTCACCCCTCCACTTT. It encodes CASSEFWGGGNSPLHF.

The chain combines TRBV5-1 with TRBJ1-2; tentatively, D is TRBD1 (5 bases). Trimming left V 4 bases short and J 1 base short, with 17 bases between. CDR1 and CDR2 from the germline V gene are SGHRS and YFSETQ. The CDR3 totals 16 residues. The CDR3 reads CASSLVGGVFNYGYTF. The CDR3 bases are TGCGCCAGCAGCCTGGTCGGGGGGGTTTTTAACTATGGCTACACCTTC.

The chain uses TRBV27 and TRBJ2-3; 8 bases align to TRBD2. Trimming removed 8 bases from V and 5 bases from J; junction bases left unmatched: 18. Germline V gives CDR1 MNHEY, CDR2 SMNVEV (reference sequence). This CDR3 has 17 amino acids. The DNA for the CDR3 is TGTGCCAGCCTTGGGGTAGCGGGGACCTCCGGAGTAGATACGCAGTATTTT. Translated: CASLGVAGTSGVDTQYF.

A single count supports this clone. The chain is built from TRBV5-1 and TRBJ2-1; D is perhaps TRBD1 (6 bases). The germline gives CDR1 SGHRS, CDR2 YFSETQ. The CDR3 contains 13 residues. V lost 4 bases to trimming and J lost 6 bases, with 11 bases between them. The CDR3 here is CASSPGQSNEQFF. As DNA, the CDR3 is TGCGCCAGCAGCCCCGGACAGTCCAATGAGCAGTTCTTC.

The chain links TRBV11-3 to TRBJ2-3; 7 positions agree with TRBD1. The CDR3 is made up of 17 amino acids. V was clipped by 1 base and J by 2 bases; unmatched bases: 9. Germline V gives CDR1 SGHNT, CDR2 YENEEA. The CDR3: CASSLGRFKGATDTQYF. As DNA, the CDR3 is TGTGCCAGCAGCTTAGGACGGTTCAAGGGGGCCACAGATACGCAGTATTTT.

The chain's CDR3 is CASSPGGTGGETQYF. CDR3 nucleotides: TGCGCCAGCTCCCCGGGGGGAACGGGGGGAGAGACCCAGTACTTC. The chain couples TRBV10-1 to TRBJ2-5, with 7 bases matching TRBD2. The V gene end was trimmed by 8 bases and the J gene end by 4 bases; junction bases not matched to a gene: 13. The CDR3 is made up of 15 amino acids. Germline V CDR1 and CDR2: WNHNN, SYGVQD (reference sequence).

This CDR3 reads CASSERGQGYGYTF. CDR3 nucleotides: TGCGCCAGCAGTGAGAGGGGACAGGGCTATGGCTACACCTTC. The rearrangement joins TRBV10-2 to TRBJ1-2, with 9 bases that match TRBD1. Germline V gene lookup returns CDR1 WSHSY and CDR2 SAAADI. Trimming removed 2 bases from V and 4 bases from J; junction bases left unmatched: 2. CDR3 length: 14 amino acids.

V usage is TRBV5-5 and J usage is TRBJ1-4; D remains ambiguous. The V and J ends lost 5 bases and 5 bases respectively, with 10 bases between them. CDR1 and CDR2 from the germline V gene are SGHKS and YYEKEE (reference sequence). This CDR3 spans 13 amino acids. CDR3 region: CASRPGLNEKLFF. The CDR3 region has the DNA TGTGCCAGCAGGCCAGGACTGAATGAAAAACTGTTTTTT.

V and J are TRBV25-1 and TRBJ1-2, with a weak D call TRBD1 (6 bases). The CDR3 extends over 14 amino acids. The ends were cut back, 3 bases at V and 7 bases at J, with 15 bases in the middle. CDR1 and CDR2 from the germline V gene are MGHDK and SYGVNS. CDR3 in DNA: TGTGCCAGCAGTGACTCTCGGGGGGGCGGTGGCTACACCTTC. Its protein is CASSDSRGGGGYTF.